This paragraph covers one TCR beta chain sequence. Method: immunoSEQ multiplex PCR; TCRdb's copy keeps in-frame clones and lacks some. Of approximately 160,000 clones listed, around 95% are singletons. This record comes from a study of control samples from healthy donors and cancer patients. The CDR3 length is 15 residues. Deletions cut 8 bases from V and 1 base from J, with 14 bases between. Per the germline V gene, CDR1 is LNHDA and CDR2 is SQIVND (reference sequence). This sequence joins TRBV19 and TRBJ2-2; D could derive from TRBD1 or TRBD2 (6 bases each). This TCR came from a woman in her sixties in good health. Specimen: blood. The CDR3 loop reads CASGWGAGNTGELFF. The CDR3 region has the DNA TGTGCCAGTGGTTGGGGGGCGGGGAACACCGGGGAGCTGTTTTTT.